Listed here are 27 T cell receptor beta chains from one sample, sequenced in a study of cytomegalovirus exposure and HLA in healthy donors. The PCR ran on 60 Vbeta and 13 Jbeta primers. The protocol was immunoSEQ multiplex PCR, while the TCRdb copy is restricted to in-frame clones and leaves out a portion. Found here are 150,000 to 200,000 clones, approximately 81% of them singletons; the top ten hold about 2%. Material for sequencing was PBMCs. These receptors all stem from a young woman in good health and CMV-seropositive.

The chain combines TRBV11-2 with TRBJ2-5, with 7 bases matching TRBD2. The CDR3 covers 15 residues. Losses at the gene ends were 1 base for V and 3 bases for J; bases not matched to a gene: 5. Germline CDR1 SGHAT, CDR2 FQNNGV. CDR3 sequence: CASSLAGLRKETQYF. The CDR3 DNA sequence: TGTGCCAGCAGCTTAGCGGGACTACGGAAAGAGACCCAGTACTTC.

This clone was counted between two and nine times. The V and J genes are TRBV9 and TRBJ2-5, with a weak D call TRBD1 (6 bases). Trimming shortened V by 3 bases and J by 1 base, and 10 bases separated the two germline ends. The CDR3 consists of 14 residues. Germline CDR1 reads SGDLS; CDR2 reads YYNGEE. This CDR3 reads CASSAQGLQETQYF. The CDR3, as DNA: TGTGCCAGCAGCGCACAGGGTCTCCAAGAGACCCAGTACTTC.

J is TRBJ1-2 and V is TRBV5-1; D remains ambiguous. The CDR3 covers 14 residues. Trimming removed 4 bases at V and 6 bases at J, with 16 bases between. Germline V gene lookup returns CDR1 SGHRS and CDR2 YFSETQ. CDR3 in amino acids: CASSPRQSPDGYTF. The CDR3 nucleotides read TGCGCCAGCAGCCCGCGGCAGTCCCCCGATGGCTACACCTTC.

The chain links TRBV4-2 to TRBJ2-5, with 11 bases lining up with TRBD2. Unmatched junction bases numbered 6, after V lost 1 base and J lost 5 bases. CDR3 length: 16 amino acids. Germline-derived CDR1 and CDR2 are LGHNA and YNFKEQ. CDR3 sequence reads: CASSQGFSGGAETQYF. Written as DNA, the CDR3 is TGTGCCAGCAGCCAAGGATTTAGCGGGGGGGCTGAGACCCAGTACTTC.

This chain links TRBV29-1 with TRBJ2-1; 8 nucleotides line up with TRBD2. Germline CDR1 is SQVTM and CDR2 is ANQGSEA. J lost 6 bases, V lost 0 bases, and 10 bases had no gene match. CDR3 length equals 16 residues. The CDR3 DNA sequence: TGCAGCGTTGAAGATCCTGGGCGGGGGGTCCCCAATGAGCAGTTCTTC. It codes for CSVEDPGRGVPNEQFF.

This chain uses TRBV4-1 with TRBJ1-5; D gene unclear. Germline V lookup: CDR1 MGHRA, CDR2 YSYEKL. Trimming shortened V by 4 bases and J by 5 bases, and 18 bases separated the two germline ends. The CDR3 has 16 residues. The CDR3 loop is CASSLTELGRDQPQHF. Here the CDR3 DNA reads TGCGCCAGCAGCCTCACCGAGTTAGGTCGGGATCAGCCCCAGCATTTT.

The chain uses TRBV9 and TRBJ2-5; D possibly corresponds to TRBD2 (6 bases). CDR3 length: 14 residues. The V and J ends lost 4 bases and 1 base respectively, with 11 bases between them. Germline CDR1 and CDR2: SGDLS and YYNGEE. CDR3 loop: CASSNYGGQETQYF. CDR3 nucleotide sequence: TGTGCCAGCAGCAACTACGGGGGCCAAGAGACCCAGTACTTC. Complete variable domain (other parts from reference TRBV9 and TRBJ2-5): DSGVTQTPKHLITATGQRVTLRCSPRSGDLSVYWYQQSLDQGLQFLIQYYNGEERAKGNILERFSAQQFPDLHSELNLSSLELGDSALYFCASSNYGGQETQYFGPGTRLLVL.

The V call is TRBV19, the J call TRBJ1-6; D not certain. The CDR3 contains 16 residues. From germline, CDR1 is LNHDA and CDR2 SQIVND (reference sequence). Trimming took 3 bases from V and 0 from J, leaving 9 bases between them. The CDR3 sequence is CASSIKRSSYNSPLHF. The CDR3 coding sequence is TGTGCCAGTAGTATTAAACGGAGCTCCTATAATTCACCCCTCCACTTT.

The chain is built from TRBV28 and TRBJ2-2, with 8 bases matching TRBD2. V trimming: 5 bases; J trimming: 5 bases; junction bases outside the gene matches: 7. The CDR3 length is 15 residues. The germline V gene encodes CDR1 MDHEN and CDR2 SYDVKM. CDR3 DNA: TGTGCCAGCAGTCCCGGGAGGGGTCTGACCGGGGAGCTGTTTTTT. Translated: CASSPGRGLTGELFF. Full variable domain (remainder filled in from reference TRBV28 and TRBJ2-2): DVKVTQSSRYLVKRTGEKVFLECVQDMDHENMFWYRQDPGLGLRLIYFSYDVKMKEKGDIPEGYSVSREKKERFSLILESASTNQTSMYLCASSPGRGLTGELFFGEGSRLTVL.

This chain connects TRBV9 to TRBJ2-7, with D possibly matching TRBD1 (6 bases). This CDR3 has 15 residues. The ends were cut back, 3 bases at V and 0 bases at J, with 13 bases in the middle. Germline V gene data show CDR1 as SGDLS and CDR2 as YYNGEE. The CDR3 loop reads CASSEGHRSSYEQYF. The DNA of the CDR3 is TGTGCCAGCAGCGAGGGACATAGGTCCTCCTACGAGCAGTACTTC. The entire variable domain, with the rest obtained from reference TRBV9 and TRBJ2-7, is as follows: DSGVTQTPKHLITATGQRVTLRCSPRSGDLSVYWYQQSLDQGLQFLIQYYNGEERAKGNILERFSAQQFPDLHSELNLSSLELGDSALYFCASSEGHRSSYEQYFGPGTRLTVT.

This chain joins TRBV28 and TRBJ2-7; 11 positions match TRBD1. The CDR3 runs to 16 residues. The V gene's germline CDR1 is MDHEN and CDR2 SYDVKM. The V and J ends lost 4 bases and 2 bases, in that order; junction bases with no gene match: 7. In nucleotides, the CDR3 is TGTGCCAGCAGTTGGGACAGGGGGGATTTTCCCTACGAGCAGTACTTC. This codes for CASSWDRGDFPYEQYF.

The V call is TRBV5-6, the J call TRBJ1-1, with a possible D match to TRBD1 (5 bases). The ends were cut back, 6 bases at V and 4 bases at J, with 13 bases in the middle. Germline V gene sequence: CDR1 SGHDT, CDR2 YYEEEE. The CDR3 has 13 residues. CDR3 loop: CASNPVGVTEAFF. CDR3 in DNA: TGTGCCAGCAACCCGGTAGGGGTCACTGAAGCTTTCTTT. Using reference TRBV5-6 and TRBJ1-1 for the parts outside the CDR3, the full variable domain is DAGVTQSPTHLIKTRGQQVTLRCSPKSGHDTVSWYQQALGQGPQFIFQYYEEEERQRGNFPDRFSGHQFPNYSSELNVNALLLGDSALYLCASNPVGVTEAFFGQGTRLTVV.

V gene TRBV13 combines with J gene TRBJ2-3, with 11 bases lining up with TRBD1. Per the germline V gene, CDR1 is PRHDT and CDR2 is FYEKMQ (reference sequence). V dropped 1 base and J dropped 4; count of bases not matched to a gene: 7. The CDR3 runs to 17 residues. For the CDR3, the DNA is TGTGCCAGCAGCTTAGTTCCCCCGGGACAGGGGGCAGATACGCAGTATTTT. Its translation is CASSLVPPGQGADTQYF.

V usage is TRBV19 and J usage is TRBJ1-5, with 10 positions matching TRBD1. The CDR3 loop spans 14 amino acids. J gave up 6 bases and V 4 bases, and 3 bases lay outside the gene matches. In germline, CDR1 is LNHDA, CDR2 SQIVND (reference sequence). The CDR3 loop is CASSTTGGRQPQHF. DNA for the CDR3: TGTGCCAGTAGTACGACAGGGGGCCGTCAGCCCCAGCATTTT.

V is TRBV4-1 and J is TRBJ2-6; D is perhaps TRBD2 (7 bases). Germline CDR1 is MGHRA and CDR2 is YSYEKL. The V end lost 2 bases, the J end lost 0 bases, and 11 bases lay between the germline ends. This CDR3 is built from 17 residues. The CDR3 sequence: CASSQPGGRSGANVLTF. The CDR3 region has the DNA TGCGCCAGCAGCCAACCCGGGGGGCGCTCTGGGGCCAACGTCCTGACTTTC.

The chain uses TRBV5-1 and TRBJ1-1; unclear D gene. CDR3 length: 14 residues. Trimming cost V 4 bases and J 2 bases, with 12 bases left between them. Germline CDR1 is SGHRS and CDR2 is YFSETQ. The CDR3 bases are TGCGCCAGCAGCCGTACGACTCTAAACACTGAAGCTTTCTTT. Protein product: CASSRTTLNTEAFF.

The V call is TRBV6-5, the J call TRBJ1-2; 8 bases line up with TRBD1. J lost 8 bases, V lost 6 bases, and 5 bases had no gene match. Germline CDR1 is MNHEY and CDR2 is SVGAGI. The CDR3 contains 12 residues. The CDR3 DNA reads TGTGCCAGCAGCAGGGGGCGGGGGGGCTACACCTTC. This translates into CASSRGRGGYTF.

The CDR3 DNA is TGTGCCACCAGCACTTGGGACAGGGGGCGAGGCTCACCCCTCCACTTT. Translation gives CATSTWDRGRGSPLHF. This sequence joins TRBV15 and TRBJ1-6, with 12 bases identical to TRBD1. The CDR3 has 16 residues. Looked up from germline, CDR1 is LNHNV and CDR2 is YYDKDF (reference sequence). The V gene end was trimmed by 4 bases and the J gene end by 10 bases; junction bases not matched to a gene: 8.

This chain uses TRBV7-8 with TRBJ2-2; TRBD2 is a possible D gene (5 bases). Trimming left V 2 bases short and J 1 base short, with 11 bases between. Germline V lookup: CDR1 SGHVS, CDR2 FQNEAQ. This CDR3 spans 16 amino acids. Here the CDR3 reads CASSLYSGGNTGELFF. The CDR3 coding sequence is TGTGCCAGCAGCTTATACAGCGGCGGGAACACCGGGGAGCTGTTTTTT.

This clone was observed a few times. This rearrangement joins TRBV30 to TRBJ1-4; 9 nucleotides line up with TRBD1. The V gene's germline CDR1 is GTSNPN and CDR2 SVGIG (reference sequence). There are 13 residues in the CDR3. V dropped 6 bases and J dropped 7; count of bases not matched to a gene: 6. CDR3 coding DNA: TGTGCCTGTACAGGGGGCAGAGTTGAAAAACTGTTTTTT. Protein: CACTGGRVEKLFF.

This chain joins TRBV28 and TRBJ1-2; TRBD1 agrees at 8 bases. With V trimmed by 6 bases and J by 8 bases, 14 bases remained unmatched. Germline assignment: CDR1 MDHEN and CDR2 SYDVKM. CDR3 length equals 15 residues. In DNA form, the CDR3 reads TGTGCCAGCAGCCTGGCGGGCCAGGGGGCAAGGGGCTACACCTTC. The encoded protein is CASSLAGQGARGYTF.

This rearrangement joins TRBV5-4 to TRBJ2-6; possibly TRBD1 for D (6 bases). The V and J ends lost 6 bases and 0 bases respectively, with 13 bases between them. The CDR3 is 16 residues long. The germline V gene encodes CDR1 SGHNT and CDR2 YYREEE (reference sequence). The CDR3 loop reads CASTPGQGSGANVLTF. In DNA form, the CDR3 reads TGTGCCAGCACACCGGGACAAGGCTCTGGGGCCAACGTCCTGACTTTC.

V gene TRBV29-1 combines with J gene TRBJ2-1; D is unclear. V was trimmed by 4 bases and J by 6 bases, leaving 10 bases between them. CDR1 and CDR2 from the germline V gene are SQVTM and ANQGSEA. There are 12 residues in the CDR3. In DNA form, the CDR3 reads TGCAGCGTTGTGTTTTGGAGCAATGAGCAGTTCTTC. The encoded protein is CSVVFWSNEQFF.

The J gene is TRBJ2-5, the V gene TRBV29-1; TRBD1 is a possible D gene (5 bases). V shed 6 bases and J shed 4 bases, with 9 bases lying between them. Germline values: CDR1 SQVTM, CDR2 ANQGSEA. The CDR3 is 11 amino acids. CDR3 bases: TGCAGCGTCCAGGGTGGAGAGACCCAGTACTTC. Its protein is CSVQGGETQYF.

This clone occurred a few times. The chain couples TRBV28 to TRBJ1-2; D is undetermined. Looked up from germline, CDR1 is MDHEN and CDR2 is SYDVKM. This CDR3 has 12 amino acids. Trimming pared 11 bases from V and 4 bases from J, leaving 14 bases between. The CDR3 coding sequence is TGTGCCCTGAGGGAGCCCCCCTATGGCTACACCTTC. Amino acids: CALREPPYGYTF.

This clone was seen only a few times. This sequence joins TRBV28 and TRBJ1-1; possibly TRBD1 for D (6 bases). The germline V and J ends were trimmed by 7 bases and 0 bases, with 12 bases remaining between them. Germline-derived CDR1 and CDR2 are MDHEN and SYDVKM. The CDR3 covers 14 residues. CDR3 DNA: TGTGCCAGCAAGACGGACAGAATGAACACTGAAGCTTTCTTT. Translation gives CASKTDRMNTEAFF. Filled out from reference TRBV28 and TRBJ1-1, the complete variable domain reads DVKVTQSSRYLVKRTGEKVFLECVQDMDHENMFWYRQDPGLGLRLIYFSYDVKMKEKGDIPEGYSVSREKKERFSLILESASTNQTSMYLCASKTDRMNTEAFFGQGTRLTVV.

Only one count was recorded for this clone. This rearrangement joins TRBV9 to TRBJ2-2, with D possibly matching TRBD1 (6 bases). V was trimmed by 2 bases and J by 0 bases, leaving 8 bases between them. The CDR3 loop spans 15 amino acids. From germline, CDR1 is SGDLS and CDR2 YYNGEE. The CDR3 DNA is TGTGCCAGCAGCGTGCGACAGGCGAACACCGGGGAGCTGTTTTTT. Translated: CASSVRQANTGELFF.